This entry lists 20 T cell receptor beta chains sequenced from one sample in a study of tumor-infiltrating lymphocytes in primary liver carcinoma. Starting material of 500 ng total RNA yielded TCR beta cDNA via a constant-region primer. Employing slightly modified ARM-PCR, three nested multiplex PCR rounds were run, and these gave rise to the TCR beta libraries. A C-beta reverse primer was combined with TRBV1-TRBV30 forward primers in the first two PCR rounds, and each round had roughly 9 cycles. TCRdb fed the multiplex PCR reads into MiXCR, producing one record per CDR3 protein. The sample consists of hundreds of thousands of distinct CDR3 sequences, about 62% of them appearing once. Out of unsorted whole blood came the blood RNA, and germline DNA was extracted as well. Sample: peripheral blood. These receptors were collected from a man in his forties with primary liver carcinoma and hepatitis B virus infection.

This clonotype has just a few counts. The chain couples TRBV28 to TRBJ2-7, with TRBD1 identical over 10 bases. The germline gives CDR1 MDHEN, CDR2 SYDVKM. There are 14 residues in the CDR3. Trimming cost V 4 bases and J 3 bases; bases outside gene matches: 3. The CDR3 region has the DNA TGTGCCAGCAGTTCGACAGGGGGCGACTACGAGCAGTACTTC. Translating it yields CASSSTGGDYEQYF.

This clonotype has only a few counts. V is TRBV7-9 and J is TRBJ2-1, with 9 bases aligning to TRBD2. Germline V CDR1 and CDR2: SEHNR, FQNEAQ (reference sequence). The CDR3 is 15 residues long. J lost 7 bases, V lost 2 bases, and 6 bases had no gene match. The CDR3 DNA follows: TGTGCCAGCAGCTTAAATCCTAGCGGGACTAATGAGCAGTTCTTC. Translating it yields CASSLNPSGTNEQFF.

Notes on this clonotype: At one end, the junction sequence differs from germline, possibly due to a read error. The chain couples TRBV11-2 to TRBJ1-3; possibly TRBD1 for D (6 bases). Germline V gene sequence: CDR1 SGHAT, CDR2 FQNNGV. This CDR3 comprises 15 residues. As DNA, the CDR3 is TGTGCCAACAGCTCAGATCGGGGGCACGGAAACACCATATATTTT. Protein sequence: CANSSDRGHGNTIYF.

Concerning this clonotype: This CDR3 is missing its conserved last phenylalanine or tryptophan, likely due to a read error. Written as DNA, the CDR3 is TGCCCCAGCAGCCTCCGGGACAGCTCCCTCGGGGGCTACGAGCAGTACTTA. This sequence encodes CPSSLRDSSLGGYEQYL. The chain is built from TRBV4-1 and TRBJ2-7, with D tentatively TRBD1 (7 bases). Germline CDR1 and CDR2: MGHRA and YSYEKL. This CDR3 spans 17 amino acids.

This clonotype was counted only a few times. The chain uses TRBV28 and TRBJ2-2; D is uncertain. Trimming stripped 5 bases from V and 4 bases from J, with 8 bases between. Germline CDR1 is MDHEN and CDR2 is SYDVKM. This CDR3 is built from 13 residues. The CDR3 sequence is CASSPWSTGELFF. CDR3 nucleotide sequence: TGTGCCAGCAGTCCGTGGTCCACCGGGGAGCTGTTTTTT.

Details on this clonotype: Because it lacks the conserved phenylalanine or tryptophan at the end, this CDR3 is likely a read error. The chain employs TRBV6-1 and TRBJ1-2, with D possibly matching TRBD1 (6 bases). The CDR3 consists of 17 residues. The V gene's germline CDR1 is MNHNS and CDR2 SASEGT. In DNA form, the CDR3 reads TGTGCCAGTAGTGCCCTCCTAACAGGGAGAGGGACCTATGGCTACACCCTC. Amino acids: CASSALLTGRGTYGYTL.

The chain combines TRBV30 with TRBJ2-7; possibly TRBD2 for D (6 bases). The CDR3 runs 14 residues. Germline CDR1 GTSNPN, CDR2 SVGIG (reference sequence). V lost 0 bases and J lost 6, with 15 bases in between. CDR3 in DNA: TGTGCCTGGAGTGTACGAGGAGGGACCGGCGAGCAGTACTTC. This sequence encodes CAWSVRGGTGEQYF.

For this clonotype: A much larger clone differs from this one at a single base, so this may be a read error. The rearrangement links TRBV4-2 to TRBJ2-3, with D possibly being TRBD1 or TRBD2 (5 bases each). From germline, CDR1 is LGHNA and CDR2 YNFKEQ. Trimming removed 6 bases from V and 9 bases from J, with 25 bases in between. The CDR3 is made up of 16 amino acids. This CDR3 is CASRGPGVEDVETQYF. CDR3 bases: TGTGCCAGCAGGGGACCTGGAGTGGAAGATGTGGAAACGCAGTATTTT.

This chain joins TRBV4-3 and TRBJ2-7; 7 bases line up with TRBD1. CDR1 is LGHNA and CDR2 is YSLEER in the germline V gene. This CDR3 is 19 amino acids long. The junction had 21 bases not matched to a gene; V was cut back by 0 bases and J by 7 bases. The CDR3 protein is CASSQDLGQRITRSREQYF. Written as DNA, the CDR3 is TGCGCCAGCAGCCAAGATCTGGGACAGAGAATTACAAGGTCGAGGGAGCAGTACTTC.

The chain has TRBV28 and TRBJ2-1, with no clear D. Germline values: CDR1 MDHEN, CDR2 SYDVKM. V was clipped by 5 bases and J by 10 bases, with 12 bases between them. This CDR3 is built from 12 residues. CDR3 bases: TGTGCCAGCAGTGGGGATTGGGTAGAGCAGTTCTTC. Amino acids: CASSGDWVEQFF.

There are many counts of this clonotype. The chain recombines TRBV6-2 or TRBV6-3 with TRBJ2-7; no definite D call. This CDR3 region has 14 residues. The germline CDR1 and CDR2 sequences are MNHEY and SVGEGT. The V end was cut by 6 bases, the J end by 0 bases, with 12 bases between. The CDR3 DNA reads TGTGCCAGCAGCCCCCCCCGTGGCTCCTACGAGCAGTACTTC. Its protein is CASSPPRGSYEQYF.

Comment on this clonotype: This clone may be a read error of a much larger clone one base away. The V gene is TRBV4-1, the J gene TRBJ2-3, with D tentatively TRBD2 (6 bases). The CDR3 totals 15 residues. Per germline, CDR1 MGHRA and CDR2 YSYEKL. DNA for the CDR3: TGCGCCAGCAGCCCGAGACTAGAGATTGTAGATATGCAGTATTTT. It encodes CASSPRLEIVDMQYF.

This clonotype was detected ten times or more. The rearrangement joins TRBV6-5 to TRBJ1-6; 7 bases match TRBD1. The CDR3 loop spans 14 amino acids. CDR1 and CDR2 (germline): MNHEY, SVGAGI. Trimming took 4 bases from V and 7 from J; bases not matched to a gene: 4. The CDR3 spells CASSLARGNSPLHF. CDR3 nucleotide sequence: TGTGCCAGCAGTTTGGCCAGGGGGAATTCACCCCTCCACTTT.

This clonotype has more than one count but fewer than ten. The chain joins TRBV5-4 to TRBJ1-5; unclear D gene. The CDR3 is made up of 10 amino acids. Germline V lookup: CDR1 SGHNT, CDR2 YYREEE (reference sequence). Trimming took 3 bases from V and 7 from J, leaving 2 bases between them. CDR3 sequence (DNA): TGTGCCAGCAGCTCCCAGCCCCAGCATTTT. Its protein is CASSSQPQHF.

A remark on this clonotype: Since a much larger clone is just one base distant, this may be a read error. The final CDR3 position lacks the conserved phenylalanine or tryptophan, pointing to a likely read error. The rearrangement links TRBV10-3 to TRBJ1-1; D may be TRBD1 (6 bases). Germline CDR1 reads ENHRY; CDR2 reads SYGVKD. This CDR3 contains 13 residues. V lost 7 bases to trimming and J lost 1 base, with 10 bases between them. CDR3 DNA sequence: TGTGCCATCAACCAGGGGCCGAACACTGAAGCTTTCTCT. Translated: CAINQGPNTEAFS.

Details on this clonotype: A much larger clone differs from this one at a single base, so this may be a read error. The chain combines TRBV6-2 or TRBV6-3 with TRBJ2-3; D remains unclear. Germline V gene lookup returns CDR1 MNHEY and CDR2 SVGEGT. The CDR3 is made up of 11 amino acids. The CDR3 DNA reads as TGTACCAGCATTTGGGGAGATACGCAGTATTTT. Translation: CTSIWGDTQYF.

This rearrangement joins TRBV27 to TRBJ2-3; the D is unclear. The germline gives CDR1 MNHEY, CDR2 SMNVEV (reference sequence). V lost 3 bases to trimming and J lost 0 bases, with 13 bases between them. The CDR3 is 16 residues long. CDR3 sequence (DNA): TGTGCCAGCAGTTTTCTCTCCCTCACTAGCACAGATACGCAGTATTTT. Translation: CASSFLSLTSTDTQYF.

Worth noting for this clonotype: Possible read error: a much larger clone is one base away. The CDR3 here is CARSENVLASSYEQFF. CDR3 coding DNA: TGTGCCAGGAGTGAAAACGTATTGGCTTCGTCGTATGAGCAGTTCTTC. The genes are TRBV6-1 and TRBJ2-1; D remains unclear. Per germline, CDR1 MNHNS and CDR2 SASEGT. CDR3 length equals 16 residues.

A remark on this clonotype: A much more abundant neighbour one base away suggests this may be a read error. This chain connects TRBV6-6 to TRBJ1-1; 7 bases agree with TRBD1. The CDR3 has 15 amino acids. The germline CDR1 and CDR2 sequences are MNHNY and SVGAGI (reference sequence). The CDR3 protein is CASSSQGTVNIEAFF. The CDR3 nucleotides read TGTGCCAGCAGCAGCCAGGGGACAGTGAACATTGAAGCTTTCTTT.

This clonotype was seen only once. This likely comes from a read error, as the CDR3 has no conserved phenylalanine or tryptophan at its end. No DNA is shown, since the ends of the CDR3 on it are uncertain; the CDR3 is the one TCRdb lists. The chain is built from TRBV4-1 and TRBJ2-2. CDR1 is MGHRA, CDR2 YSYEKL, per germline. The CDR3 sequence runs 12 residues, both termini included. The CDR3 is CASSPLTGEPFL.